The 27 T cell receptor beta chains below come from one sample, sequenced in a study of blood T cell repertoires in COVID-19. The protocol was immunoSEQ multiplex PCR, while the TCRdb copy is restricted to in-frame clones and leaves out a portion. The sample records about 68,000 clones, approximately 90% being singletons. Material for sequencing was peripheral blood. All receptors derive from a woman aged 55 to 70 with active COVID-19.

This chain links TRBV2 with TRBJ2-3; D not resolved. Per the germline V gene, CDR1 is SNHLY and CDR2 is FYNNEI. The germline V and J ends were trimmed by 6 bases and 2 bases, with 3 bases remaining between them. The CDR3 is made up of 11 amino acids. CDR3 DNA: TGTGCCAGCAGCCTCACAGATACGCAGTATTTT. This gives the protein CASSLTDTQYF. The whole variable domain, filled in from reference TRBV2 and TRBJ2-3, reads EPEVTQTPSHQVTQMGQEVILRCVPISNHLYFYWYRQILGQKVEFLVSFYNNEISEKSEIFDDQFSVERPDGSNFTLKIRSTKLEDSAMYFCASSLTDTQYFGPGTRLTVL.

This clone was counted once. This specimen includes other DNA sequences encoding the same CDR3. V and J are TRBV5-6 and TRBJ1-4; 7 bases map to TRBD1. Germline V gene data show CDR1 as SGHDT and CDR2 as YYEEEE. CDR3 size: 15 residues. V lost 2 bases to trimming and J lost 0 bases; unmatched junction nucleotides: 1. The CDR3 region has the DNA TGTGCCAGCAGCTTCACAGGGGCAACTAATGAAAAACTGTTTTTT. It codes for CASSFTGATNEKLFF.

V gene TRBV20-1 combines with J gene TRBJ2-7; 11 bases fit TRBD2. Germline-derived CDR1 and CDR2 are DFQATT and SNEGSKA (reference sequence). The CDR3 loop spans 15 amino acids. J gave up 2 bases and V 3 bases, and 6 bases lay outside the gene matches. The CDR3 DNA reads TGCAGTGCTAGTCGGGGACTAGCGGTAGCCTACGAGCAGTACTTC. Encoded protein: CSASRGLAVAYEQYF.

The chain recombines TRBV5-4 with TRBJ1-6; D unclear. CDR3 size: 12 residues. Germline CDR1 reads SGHNT; CDR2 reads YYREEE (reference sequence). Trimming took 1 base from V and 7 from J, leaving 3 bases between them. The CDR3 spells CASSLPNSPLHF. The CDR3 DNA sequence: TGTGCCAGCAGCTTGCCGAATTCACCCCTCCACTTT.

The rearrangement joins TRBV6-5 to TRBJ1-5, with 8 nucleotides matching TRBD1. Germline CDR1 reads MNHEY; CDR2 reads SVGAGI. Germline trimming cut 5 bases from V and 6 bases from J; bases unmatched to any gene: 6. The CDR3 is 14 amino acids. CDR3 DNA: TGTGCCAGCAGTAAGCGGGACAGGTCTCAGCCCCAGCATTTT. It specifies CASSKRDRSQPQHF.

The genes are TRBV28 and TRBJ1-2; 8 positions agree with TRBD1. The CDR3 sequence is 14 residues long. V shed 7 bases, J shed 1 base, and the junction held 5 bases outside the gene matches. CDR1 and CDR2 (germline): MDHEN, SYDVKM. CDR3 nucleotide sequence: TGTGCCAGCAAAAGACAGGGGATTAACTATGGCTACACCTTC. This translates into CASKRQGINYGYTF.

The chain links TRBV28 to TRBJ2-6; D gene ambiguous. CDR3 length: 14 residues. Deletions cut 2 bases from V and 0 bases from J, with 2 bases between. The germline V gene encodes CDR1 MDHEN and CDR2 SYDVKM. DNA of the CDR3: TGTGCCAGCAGTTTACACTCTGGGGCCAACGTCCTGACTTTC. Protein sequence: CASSLHSGANVLTF.

This sequence joins TRBV6-5 and TRBJ1-6, with 8 bases lining up with TRBD1. This CDR3 spans 13 amino acids. The germline V gene encodes CDR1 MNHEY and CDR2 SVGAGI. The V segment lost 8 bases and the J segment 9 bases; nucleotides outside the gene matches: 6. The CDR3 region is CASDRTGFSPLHF. CDR3 coding DNA: TGTGCCAGCGATAGGACAGGGTTTTCACCCCTCCACTTT.

The gene calls are TRBV7-2 and TRBJ2-7, with 14 positions matching TRBD2. The CDR3 length is 17 residues. Germline CDR1 SGHTA, CDR2 FQGNSA. The ends lost 1 base at V and 6 bases at J; junction bases unmatched: 8. Written as DNA, the CDR3 is TGTGCCAGCAGCTTAGGGGGACTAGCGGGAGTTACTTTCGAGCAGTACTTC. It encodes CASSLGGLAGVTFEQYF.

The chain carries TRBV5-1 and TRBJ2-1, with no clear D. Germline CDR1 is SGHRS and CDR2 is YFSETQ. This CDR3 has 13 amino acids. The ends were cut back, 3 bases at V and 6 bases at J, with 10 bases in the middle. The CDR3 loop is CASSYTVANEQFF. For the CDR3, the DNA is TGCGCCAGCAGCTATACGGTTGCCAATGAGCAGTTCTTC.

The chain joins TRBV5-4 to TRBJ2-1; a weak D match, TRBD2 (6 bases). The V end was cut by 2 bases, the J end by 4 bases, with 13 bases between. CDR1 and CDR2 (germline): SGHNT, YYREEE (reference sequence). CDR3 length: 15 amino acids. The CDR3 loop is CASSFPGGLYNEQFF. The CDR3 DNA reads TGTGCCAGCAGCTTTCCCGGCGGACTATACAATGAGCAGTTCTTC. The full variable domain, completed using reference TRBV5-4 and TRBJ2-1, is ETGVTQSPTHLIKTRGQQVTLRCSSQSGHNTVSWYQQALGQGPQFIFQYYREEENGRGNFPPRFSGLQFPNYSSELNVNALELDDSALYLCASSFPGGLYNEQFFGPGTRLTVL.

The gene calls are TRBV20-1 and TRBJ1-1, with D perhaps matching TRBD1 (5 bases). CDR3 size: 13 residues. The V gene lost 3 bases and the J gene lost 0 bases, with 8 bases spanning the gap. Germline-derived CDR1 and CDR2 are DFQATT and SNEGSKA (reference sequence). CDR3 region: CSASRGVNTEAFF. CDR3 coding DNA: TGCAGTGCTAGTCGGGGGGTGAACACTGAAGCTTTCTTT.

This chain links TRBV9 with TRBJ2-1; TRBD2 might be the D (5 bases). The CDR3 is 13 amino acids. Trimming removed 0 bases from V and 8 bases from J, with 9 bases in between. Germline V lookup: CDR1 SGDLS, CDR2 YYNGEE. The CDR3 nucleotides read TGTGCCAGCAGCGTAGTAGGGAGTCATGAGCAGTTCTTC. It is translated as CASSVVGSHEQFF.

The gene calls are TRBV10-3 and TRBJ1-2, with 10 bases lining up with TRBD1. V lost 8 bases, J lost 6 bases, and 6 bases stayed unmatched. The CDR3 extends over 13 amino acids. Per the germline V gene, CDR1 is ENHRY and CDR2 is SYGVKD. The CDR3 is CAIAGQGDDGYTF. DNA for the CDR3: TGTGCCATCGCTGGACAGGGGGATGATGGCTACACCTTC.

This chain joins TRBV29-1 and TRBJ1-2; tentative D call: TRBD1 (6 bases). This CDR3 spans 12 amino acids. Trimming removed 2 bases from V and 4 bases from J, with 8 bases in between. Germline assignment: CDR1 SQVTM and CDR2 ANQGSEA. CDR3 region: CSVETGFYGYTF. The CDR3 nucleotides are TGCAGCGTTGAAACAGGGTTCTATGGCTACACCTTC.

This clone was counted a few times. This chain uses TRBV27 with TRBJ2-7, with 9 bases lining up with TRBD1. CDR1 MNHEY and CDR2 SMNVEV come from the germline V gene (reference sequence). The CDR3 spans 16 residues. After removal of 5 bases from V and 4 bases from J, the junction contained 12 bases not matched to a gene. The CDR3 nucleotides read TGTGCCAGCAGTCAGGGACAGGGTAAGATATCTTACGAGCAGTACTTC. Amino acid sequence: CASSQGQGKISYEQYF.

The CDR3 loop is CASSWGQGSSPLHF. The CDR3 DNA reads TGTGCCAGCAGTTGGGGACAGGGTAGCTCACCCCTCCACTTT. The rearrangement uses TRBV28 and TRBJ1-6; 9 nucleotides agree with TRBD1. The CDR3 runs 14 residues. The germline V gene has CDR1 MDHEN and CDR2 SYDVKM. J gave up 10 bases and V 4 bases, and 5 bases lay outside the gene matches.

This chain joins TRBV5-1 and TRBJ2-5; possibly TRBD2 for D (5 bases). The CDR3 sequence is 13 residues long. V was trimmed by 6 bases and J by 5 bases, leaving 14 bases between them. Germline values: CDR1 SGHRS, CDR2 YFSETQ. CDR3 sequence reads: CASNPDTGETQYF. The CDR3 DNA sequence: TGCGCCAGCAACCCCGACACGGGGGAGACCCAGTACTTC.

This clone was seen just once. The chain links TRBV13 to TRBJ2-1; 8 nucleotides align to TRBD2. This CDR3 is 15 amino acids long. Trimming at V came to 6 bases and at J to 8 bases, leaving 12 bases not matched to a gene. Germline V gives CDR1 PRHDT, CDR2 FYEKMQ (reference sequence). The CDR3, as DNA: TGTGCCAGCAGTCGTAGCGGGACCCCGGGGGATGAGCAGTTCTTC. Encoded protein: CASSRSGTPGDEQFF.

The V call is TRBV19, the J call TRBJ2-7, with 9 positions matching TRBD1. In germline, CDR1 is LNHDA, CDR2 SQIVND (reference sequence). CDR3 length: 13 amino acids. Trimming removed 7 bases from V and 6 bases from J; junction bases left unmatched: 7. CDR3 loop: CASTKGQGFEQYF. For the CDR3, the DNA is TGTGCCAGTACGAAGGGACAGGGTTTCGAGCAGTACTTC.

The chain couples TRBV2 to TRBJ2-7; D may be TRBD1 (6 bases). CDR3 length: 14 residues. Per germline, CDR1 SNHLY and CDR2 FYNNEI. V was clipped by 4 bases and J by 6 bases, with 16 bases between them. DNA of the CDR3: TGTGCCAGCAGTGCTTGTCAGGGGCTTTGCGAGCAGTACTTC. The encoded protein is CASSACQGLCEQYF. Supplemented by reference TRBV2 and TRBJ2-7, the full variable domain reads EPEVTQTPSHQVTQMGQEVILRCVPISNHLYFYWYRQILGQKVEFLVSFYNNEISEKSEIFDDQFSVERPDGSNFTLKIRSTKLEDSAMYFCASSACQGLCEQYFGPGTRLTVT.

This chain connects TRBV19 to TRBJ2-3, with TRBD1 matching over 10 bases. The CDR3 loop spans 15 amino acids. Germline V gene data show CDR1 as LNHDA and CDR2 as SQIVND (reference sequence). V shed 6 bases, J shed 3 bases, and the junction held 6 bases outside the gene matches. The CDR3 sequence: CASSPGTGETDTQYF. CDR3 bases: TGTGCCAGTAGCCCCGGGACAGGGGAAACAGATACGCAGTATTTT. Filled out from reference TRBV19 and TRBJ2-3, the complete variable domain reads DGGITQSPKYLFRKEGQNVTLSCEQNLNHDAMYWYRQDPGQGLRLIYYSQIVNDFQKGDIAEGYSVSREKKESFPLTVTSAQKNPTAFYLCASSPGTGETDTQYFGPGTRLTVL.

J is TRBJ2-7 and V is TRBV4-1, with D possibly being TRBD2 (5 bases). Between the trimmed V and J ends, which lost 1 base and 2 bases, there was a span of 9 bases. The CDR3 covers 14 residues. Germline V gene data show CDR1 as MGHRA and CDR2 as YSYEKL. CDR3 region: CASSQGPGTYEQYF. CDR3 bases: TGCGCCAGCAGCCAAGGTCCGGGAACCTACGAGCAGTACTTC.

The chain joins TRBV27 to TRBJ2-7, with 9 nucleotides matching TRBD1. CDR3 length equals 15 residues. Trimming cost V 6 bases and J 3 bases; bases outside gene matches: 9. Germline V gives CDR1 MNHEY, CDR2 SMNVEV (reference sequence). Written as DNA, the CDR3 is TGTGCCAGCAGACCGGGACAGGGTCCCCTCTACGAGCAGTACTTC. This gives the protein CASRPGQGPLYEQYF.

This chain joins TRBV2 and TRBJ2-2, with D possibly matching TRBD1 (5 bases). This CDR3 is 14 amino acids long. V gave up 6 bases and J gave up 4 bases, with 12 bases separating them. Looked up from germline, CDR1 is SNHLY and CDR2 is FYNNEI. CDR3 loop: CASRLRAGTGELFF. Here the CDR3 DNA reads TGTGCCAGCAGGCTCAGGGCAGGCACCGGGGAGCTGTTTTTT.

The J gene is TRBJ2-1, the V gene TRBV4-2; D ambiguous. Germline assignment: CDR1 LGHNA and CDR2 YNFKEQ. Trimming shortened V by 3 bases and J by 4 bases, and 7 bases separated the two germline ends. There are 13 residues in the CDR3. The CDR3, as DNA: TGTGCCAGCAGCCAGTCCCCTTACAATGAGCAGTTCTTC. This codes for CASSQSPYNEQFF.

CDR3 DNA: TGCGCCAGCAGCACCGGACAGGGGAACACTGAAGCTTTCTTT. Encoded protein: CASSTGQGNTEAFF. The chain has TRBV5-1 and TRBJ1-1, with 8 bases aligning to TRBD1. There are 14 residues in the CDR3. Trimming cost V 4 bases and J 1 base; bases outside gene matches: 3. Germline V gene sequence: CDR1 SGHRS, CDR2 YFSETQ.